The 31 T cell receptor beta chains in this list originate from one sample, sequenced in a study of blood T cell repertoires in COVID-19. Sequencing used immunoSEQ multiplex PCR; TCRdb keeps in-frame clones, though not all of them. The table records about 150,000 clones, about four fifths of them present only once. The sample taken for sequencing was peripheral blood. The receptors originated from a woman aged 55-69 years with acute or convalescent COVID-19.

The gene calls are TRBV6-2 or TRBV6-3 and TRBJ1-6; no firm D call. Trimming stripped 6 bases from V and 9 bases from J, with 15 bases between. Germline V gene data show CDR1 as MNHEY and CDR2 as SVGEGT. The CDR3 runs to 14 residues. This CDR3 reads CASSQGQVASPLHF. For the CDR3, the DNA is TGTGCCAGCAGCCAAGGCCAGGTCGCTTCACCCCTCCACTTT.

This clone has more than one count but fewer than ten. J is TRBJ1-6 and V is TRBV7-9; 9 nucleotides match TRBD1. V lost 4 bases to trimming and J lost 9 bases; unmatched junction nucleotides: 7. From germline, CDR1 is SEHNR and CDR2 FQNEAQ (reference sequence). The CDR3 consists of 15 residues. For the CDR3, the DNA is TGTGCCAGCAGCTCGGACAGGGGTTCGGGTTCACCCCTCCACTTT. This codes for CASSSDRGSGSPLHF.

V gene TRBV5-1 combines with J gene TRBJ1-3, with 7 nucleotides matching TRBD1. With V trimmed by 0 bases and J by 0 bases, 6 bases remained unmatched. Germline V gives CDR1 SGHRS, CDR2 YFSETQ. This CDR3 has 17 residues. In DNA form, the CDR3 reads TGCGCCAGCAGCTTGGCGGGGGACAGCTACTCTGGAAACACCATATATTTT. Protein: CASSLAGDSYSGNTIYF.

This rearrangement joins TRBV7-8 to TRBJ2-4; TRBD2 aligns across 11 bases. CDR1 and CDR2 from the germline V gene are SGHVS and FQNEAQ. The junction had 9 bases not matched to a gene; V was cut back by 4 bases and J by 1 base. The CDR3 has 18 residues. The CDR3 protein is CASSSLAGGGWAKNIQYF. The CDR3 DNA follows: TGTGCCAGCAGCTCCCTAGCGGGGGGTGGTTGGGCCAAAAACATTCAGTACTTC.

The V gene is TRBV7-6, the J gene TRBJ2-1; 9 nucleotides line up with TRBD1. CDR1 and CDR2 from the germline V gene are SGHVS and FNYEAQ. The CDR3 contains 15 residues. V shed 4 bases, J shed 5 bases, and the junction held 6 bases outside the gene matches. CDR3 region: CASSSPGQGNNEQFF. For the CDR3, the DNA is TGTGCCAGCAGCTCACCGGGACAGGGTAACAATGAGCAGTTCTTC.

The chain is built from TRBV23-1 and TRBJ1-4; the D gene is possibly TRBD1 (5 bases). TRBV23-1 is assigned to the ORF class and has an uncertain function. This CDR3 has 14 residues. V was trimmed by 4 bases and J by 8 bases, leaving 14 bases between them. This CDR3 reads CASSLKGLGEKLFF. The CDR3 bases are TGCGCCAGCAGTCTTAAGGGGCTAGGGGAAAAACTGTTTTTT.

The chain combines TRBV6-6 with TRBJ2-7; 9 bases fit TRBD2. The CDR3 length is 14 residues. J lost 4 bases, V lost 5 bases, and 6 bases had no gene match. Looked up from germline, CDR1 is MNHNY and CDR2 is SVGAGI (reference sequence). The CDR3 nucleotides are TGTGCCAGCAGTCCCTCGCGGGGGGGGTACGAGCAGTACGTC. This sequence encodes CASSPSRGGYEQYV.

The chain's CDR3 is CASSQSAQGFYGYTF. CDR3 sequence (DNA): TGCGCCAGCAGCCAATCGGCACAGGGGTTTTATGGCTACACCTTC. The gene calls are TRBV4-1 and TRBJ1-2; 7 bases are shared with TRBD1. This CDR3 is built from 15 residues. J was trimmed by 5 bases and V by 2 bases; bases with no gene match: 8. Germline V gene sequence: CDR1 MGHRA, CDR2 YSYEKL.

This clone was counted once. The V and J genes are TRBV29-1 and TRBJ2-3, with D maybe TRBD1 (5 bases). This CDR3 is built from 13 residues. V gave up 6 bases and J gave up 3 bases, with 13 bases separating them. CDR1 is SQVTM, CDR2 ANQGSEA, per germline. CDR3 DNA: TGCAGCGTGCCGCTCGCAGGGACAGATACGCAGTATTTT. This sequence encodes CSVPLAGTDTQYF.

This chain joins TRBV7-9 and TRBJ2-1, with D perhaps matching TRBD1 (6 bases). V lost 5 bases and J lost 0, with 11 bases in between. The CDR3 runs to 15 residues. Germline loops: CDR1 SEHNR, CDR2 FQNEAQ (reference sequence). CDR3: CASSPDRSSYNEQFF. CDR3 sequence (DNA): TGTGCCAGCAGCCCAGACAGGAGCTCCTACAATGAGCAGTTCTTC.

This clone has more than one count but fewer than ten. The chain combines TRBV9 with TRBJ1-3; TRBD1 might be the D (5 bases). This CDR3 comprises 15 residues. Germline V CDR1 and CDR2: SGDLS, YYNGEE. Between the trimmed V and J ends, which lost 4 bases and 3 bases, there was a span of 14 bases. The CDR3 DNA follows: TGTGCCAGCAGCCCCGACAGACCGAGTGGAAACACCATATATTTT. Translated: CASSPDRPSGNTIYF.

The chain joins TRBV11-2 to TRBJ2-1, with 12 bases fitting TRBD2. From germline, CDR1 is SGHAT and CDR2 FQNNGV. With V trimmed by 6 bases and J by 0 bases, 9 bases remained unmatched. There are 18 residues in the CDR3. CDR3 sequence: CASSSTSGGSRSYNEQFF. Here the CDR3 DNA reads TGTGCCAGCAGTTCCACTAGCGGGGGGTCGCGCTCCTACAATGAGCAGTTCTTC.

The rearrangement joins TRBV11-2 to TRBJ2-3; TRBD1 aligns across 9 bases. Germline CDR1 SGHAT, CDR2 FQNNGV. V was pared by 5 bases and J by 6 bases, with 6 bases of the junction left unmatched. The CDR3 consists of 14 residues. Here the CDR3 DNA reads TGTGCCAGCAGCCCCCGGGACAGGGCTGATACGCAGTATTTT. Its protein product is CASSPRDRADTQYF.

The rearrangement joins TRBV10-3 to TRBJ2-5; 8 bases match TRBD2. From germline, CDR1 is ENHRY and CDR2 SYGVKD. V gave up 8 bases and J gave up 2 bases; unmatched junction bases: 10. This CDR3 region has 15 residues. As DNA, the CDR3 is TGTGCCATCTCGGGCGGGGGGACGAGTCAAGAGACCCAGTACTTC. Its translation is CAISGGGTSQETQYF.

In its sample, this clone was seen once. Here the CDR3 DNA reads TGCGCCAGCAGCGTGAACAGGGATGAAAAACTGTTTTTT. Protein sequence: CASSVNRDEKLFF. This chain uses TRBV5-1 with TRBJ1-4, with D possibly being TRBD1 (6 bases). The CDR3 is 13 residues long. Trimming shortened V by 4 bases and J by 6 bases, and 10 bases separated the two germline ends. CDR1 and CDR2 from the germline V gene are SGHRS and YFSETQ.

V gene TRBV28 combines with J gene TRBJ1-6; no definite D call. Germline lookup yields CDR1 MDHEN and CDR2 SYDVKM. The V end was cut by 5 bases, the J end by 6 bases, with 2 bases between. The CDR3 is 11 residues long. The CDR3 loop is CASSRNSPLHF. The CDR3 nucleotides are TGTGCCAGCAGTCGTAATTCACCCCTCCACTTT.

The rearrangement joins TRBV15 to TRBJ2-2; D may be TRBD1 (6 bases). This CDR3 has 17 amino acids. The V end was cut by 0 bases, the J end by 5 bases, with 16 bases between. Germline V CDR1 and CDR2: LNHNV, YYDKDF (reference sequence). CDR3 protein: CATSRDQGLQGTGELFF. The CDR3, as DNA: TGTGCCACCAGCAGAGATCAGGGGTTACAGGGAACCGGGGAGCTGTTTTTT.

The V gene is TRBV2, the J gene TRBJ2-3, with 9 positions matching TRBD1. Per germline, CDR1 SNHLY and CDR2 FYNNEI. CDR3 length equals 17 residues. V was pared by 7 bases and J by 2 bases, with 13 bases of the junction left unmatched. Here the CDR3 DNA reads TGTGCCAGCACGGGAGTTCGGACAGGGGAAAACACAGATACGCAGTATTTT. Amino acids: CASTGVRTGENTDTQYF.

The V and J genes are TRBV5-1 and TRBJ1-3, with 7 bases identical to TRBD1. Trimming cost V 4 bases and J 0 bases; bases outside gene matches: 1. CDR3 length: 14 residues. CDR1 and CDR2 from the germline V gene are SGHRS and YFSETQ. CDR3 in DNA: TGCGCCAGCAGCAGGGACAGCTCTGGAAACACCATATATTTT. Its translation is CASSRDSSGNTIYF. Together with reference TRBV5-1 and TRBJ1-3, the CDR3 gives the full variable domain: KAGVTQTPRYLIKTRGQQVTLSCSPISGHRSVSWYQQTPGQGLQFLFEYFSETQRNKGNFPGRFSGRQFSNSRSEMNVSTLELGDSALYLCASSRDSSGNTIYFGEGSWLTVV.

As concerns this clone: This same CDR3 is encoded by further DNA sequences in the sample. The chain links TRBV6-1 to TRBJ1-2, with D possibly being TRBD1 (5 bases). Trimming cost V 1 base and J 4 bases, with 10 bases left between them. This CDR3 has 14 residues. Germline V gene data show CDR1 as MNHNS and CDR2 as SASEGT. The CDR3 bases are TGTGCCAGCAGTGAAGGGGGCGGCGGCTATGGCTACACCTTC. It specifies CASSEGGGGYGYTF.

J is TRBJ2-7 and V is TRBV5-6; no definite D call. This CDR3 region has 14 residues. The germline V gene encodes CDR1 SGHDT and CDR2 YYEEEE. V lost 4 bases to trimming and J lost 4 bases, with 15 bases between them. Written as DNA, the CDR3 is TGTGCCAGCAGCCTCGGGTCCTCGAGATACGAGCAGTACTTC. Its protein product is CASSLGSSRYEQYF.

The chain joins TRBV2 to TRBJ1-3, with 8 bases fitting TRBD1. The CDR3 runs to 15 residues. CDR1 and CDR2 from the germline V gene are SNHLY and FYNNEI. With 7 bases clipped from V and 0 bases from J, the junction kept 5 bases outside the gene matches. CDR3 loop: CASKYRGNSGNTIYF. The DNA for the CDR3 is TGTGCCAGCAAATACAGGGGGAACTCTGGAAACACCATATATTTT.

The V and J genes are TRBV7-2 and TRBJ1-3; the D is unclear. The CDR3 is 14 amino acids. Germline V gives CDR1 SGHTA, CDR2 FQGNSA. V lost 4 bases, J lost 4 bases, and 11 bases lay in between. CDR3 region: CASSWVGSGNTIYF. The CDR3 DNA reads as TGTGCCAGCAGCTGGGTAGGGAGCGGAAACACCATATATTTT.

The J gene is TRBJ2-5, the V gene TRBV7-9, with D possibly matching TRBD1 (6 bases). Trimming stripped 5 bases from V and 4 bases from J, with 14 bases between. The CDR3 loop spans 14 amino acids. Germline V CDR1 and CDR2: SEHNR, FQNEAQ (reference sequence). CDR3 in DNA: TGTGCCAGCAGCACTACAGGGTTTGGAGAGACCCAGTACTTC. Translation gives CASSTTGFGETQYF.

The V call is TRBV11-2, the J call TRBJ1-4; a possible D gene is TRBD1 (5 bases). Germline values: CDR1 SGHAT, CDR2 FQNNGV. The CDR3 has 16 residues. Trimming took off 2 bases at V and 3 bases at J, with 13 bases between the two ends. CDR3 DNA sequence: TGTGCCAGCAGCTTATGGGAAGGGGAGGCTAATGAAAAACTGTTTTTT. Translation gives CASSLWEGEANEKLFF. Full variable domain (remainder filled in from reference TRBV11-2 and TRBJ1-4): EAGVAQSPRYKIIEKRQSVAFWCNPISGHATLYWYQQILGQGPKLLIQFQNNGVVDDSQLPKDRFSAERLKGVDSTLKIQPAKLEDSAVYLCASSLWEGEANEKLFFGSGTQLSVL.

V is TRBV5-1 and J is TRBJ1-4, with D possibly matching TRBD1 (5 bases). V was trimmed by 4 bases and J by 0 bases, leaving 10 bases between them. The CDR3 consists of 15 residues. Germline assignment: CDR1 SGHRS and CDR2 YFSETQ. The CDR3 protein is CASSRTGATNEKLFF. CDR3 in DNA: TGCGCCAGCAGCCGCACAGGAGCAACTAATGAAAAACTGTTTTTT.

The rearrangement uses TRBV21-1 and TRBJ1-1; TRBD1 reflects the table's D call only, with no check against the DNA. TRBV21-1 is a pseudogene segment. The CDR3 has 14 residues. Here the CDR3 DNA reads TGTGCCAGCAGCAAAGCTACAGGGTCCACTGAAGCTTTCTTT. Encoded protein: CASSKATGSTEAFF.

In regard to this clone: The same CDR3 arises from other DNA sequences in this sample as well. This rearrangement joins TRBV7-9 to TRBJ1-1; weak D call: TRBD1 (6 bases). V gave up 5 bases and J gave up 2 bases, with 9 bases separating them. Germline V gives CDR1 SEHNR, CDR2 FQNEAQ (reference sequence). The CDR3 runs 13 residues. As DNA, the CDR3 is TGTGCCAGCAGCCTACAGGGTAACACTGAAGCTTTCTTT. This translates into CASSLQGNTEAFF.

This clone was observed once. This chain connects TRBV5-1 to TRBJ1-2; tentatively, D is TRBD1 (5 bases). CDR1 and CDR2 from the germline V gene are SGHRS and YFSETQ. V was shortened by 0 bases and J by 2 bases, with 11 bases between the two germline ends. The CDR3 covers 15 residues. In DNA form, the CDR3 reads TGCGCCAGCAGCTTGGCGGCAGGGTACAACTATGGCTACACCTTC. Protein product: CASSLAAGYNYGYTF.

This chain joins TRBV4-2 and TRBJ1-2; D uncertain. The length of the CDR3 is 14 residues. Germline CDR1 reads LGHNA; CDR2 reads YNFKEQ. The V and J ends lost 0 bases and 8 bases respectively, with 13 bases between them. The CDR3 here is CASSQEGGLLGYTF. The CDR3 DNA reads TGTGCCAGCAGCCAAGAGGGCGGACTGCTAGGCTACACCTTC.

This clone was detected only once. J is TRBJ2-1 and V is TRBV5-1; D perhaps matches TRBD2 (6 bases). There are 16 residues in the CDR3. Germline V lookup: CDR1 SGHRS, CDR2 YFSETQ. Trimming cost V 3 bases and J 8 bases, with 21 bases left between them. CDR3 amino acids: CASSWGGALGRDEQFF. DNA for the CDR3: TGCGCCAGCAGCTGGGGCGGGGCTTTGGGCAGGGATGAGCAGTTCTTC. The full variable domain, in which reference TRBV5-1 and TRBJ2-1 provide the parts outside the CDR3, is KAGVTQTPRYLIKTRGQQVTLSCSPISGHRSVSWYQQTPGQGLQFLFEYFSETQRNKGNFPGRFSGRQFSNSRSEMNVSTLELGDSALYLCASSWGGALGRDEQFFGPGTRLTVL.